This T cell receptor (beta chain) derives from a study of identical twins. Findings and caveats of the study: Within cord blood, abundant beta clonotypes carried fewer insertions, but memory repertoires showed no such trend.

TCRdb independently ran MiXCR on the 5' RACE reads; one entry per CDR3 protein. The data show approximately 500,000 distinct CDR3 sequences, less than 25% seen once. Note on this clonotype: Its specificity is not known.

The CDR3 is 15 amino acids. V lost 1 base and J 9 bases, leaving 16 bases between the germline ends. CDR1 is MGHRA, CDR2 YSYEKL, per germline. These records were also assigned to another study, of T cells expressing NK-cell markers. From that second work: Seven HCMV-seropositive donors and one seronegative donor made up the eight sequenced donors. Researchers report these clonotypes also headed the CD3+CD56-NKG2C+ fraction in four donors. The study did not resolve the HCMV specificity of expanded NKG2C+ T cell clones.

This clonotype was sampled from a woman aged 18-29 years in good health. The sequenced material came from CD4+ T cells sorted from blood. The chain carries TRBV4-1 and TRBJ1-5, with D tentatively TRBD1 (5 bases). The CDR3 DNA is TGCGCCAGCAGCCAAGCAGCAAGGGGCGGTGGGCCCCAGCATTTT. Its translation: CASSQAARGGGPQHF.